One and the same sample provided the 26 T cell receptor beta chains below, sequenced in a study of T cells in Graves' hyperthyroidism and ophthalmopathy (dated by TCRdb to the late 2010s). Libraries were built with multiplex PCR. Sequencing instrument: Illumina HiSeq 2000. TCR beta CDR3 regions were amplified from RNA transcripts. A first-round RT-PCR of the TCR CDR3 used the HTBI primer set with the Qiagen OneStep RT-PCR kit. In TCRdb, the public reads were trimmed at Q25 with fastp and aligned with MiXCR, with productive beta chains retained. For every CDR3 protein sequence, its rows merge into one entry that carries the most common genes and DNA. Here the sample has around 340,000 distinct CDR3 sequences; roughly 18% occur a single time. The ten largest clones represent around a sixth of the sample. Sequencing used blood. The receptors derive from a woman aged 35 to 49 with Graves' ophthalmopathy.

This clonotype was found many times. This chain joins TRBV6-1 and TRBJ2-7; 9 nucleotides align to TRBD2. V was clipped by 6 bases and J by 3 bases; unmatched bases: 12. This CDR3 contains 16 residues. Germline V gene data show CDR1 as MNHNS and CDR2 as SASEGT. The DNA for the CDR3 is TGTGCCAGCAGCTCCAGCGGACTAGCGCTAAGCTACGAGCAGTACTTC. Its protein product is CASSSSGLALSYEQYF.

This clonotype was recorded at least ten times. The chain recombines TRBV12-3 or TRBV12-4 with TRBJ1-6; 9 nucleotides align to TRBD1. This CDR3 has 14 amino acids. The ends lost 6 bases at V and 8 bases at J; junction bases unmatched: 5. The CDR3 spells CASRATGGDSPLHF. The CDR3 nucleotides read TGTGCCAGCAGGGCGACAGGGGGGGATTCACCCCTCCACTTT.

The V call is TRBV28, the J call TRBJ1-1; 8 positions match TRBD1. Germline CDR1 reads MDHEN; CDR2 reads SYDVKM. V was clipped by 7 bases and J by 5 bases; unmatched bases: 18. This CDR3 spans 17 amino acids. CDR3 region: CASIAGGGPGRRTEAFF. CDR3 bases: TGTGCCAGCATCGCAGGGGGCGGTCCTGGACGACGAACTGAAGCTTTCTTT.

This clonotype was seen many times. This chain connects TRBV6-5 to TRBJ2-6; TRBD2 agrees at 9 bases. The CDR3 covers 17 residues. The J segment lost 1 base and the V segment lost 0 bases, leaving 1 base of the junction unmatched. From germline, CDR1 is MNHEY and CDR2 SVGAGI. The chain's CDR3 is CASSYSSGRSGANVLTF. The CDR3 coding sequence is TGTGCCAGCAGTTACTCTAGCGGGAGATCTGGGGCCAACGTCCTGACTTTC.

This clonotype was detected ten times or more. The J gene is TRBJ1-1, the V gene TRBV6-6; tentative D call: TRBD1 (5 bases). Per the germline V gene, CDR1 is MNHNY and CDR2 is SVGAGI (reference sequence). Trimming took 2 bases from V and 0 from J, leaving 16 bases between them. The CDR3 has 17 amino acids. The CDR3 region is CASSYGHVWGMNTEAFF. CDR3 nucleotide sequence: TGTGCCAGCAGTTACGGTCACGTTTGGGGCATGAACACTGAAGCTTTCTTT.

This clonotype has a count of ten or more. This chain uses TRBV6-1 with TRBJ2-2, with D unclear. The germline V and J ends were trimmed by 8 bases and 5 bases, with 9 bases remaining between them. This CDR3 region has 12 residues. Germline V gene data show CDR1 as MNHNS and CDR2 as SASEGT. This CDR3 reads CASGAQTGELFF. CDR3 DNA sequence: TGTGCCAGCGGAGCCCAGACCGGGGAGCTGTTTTTT.

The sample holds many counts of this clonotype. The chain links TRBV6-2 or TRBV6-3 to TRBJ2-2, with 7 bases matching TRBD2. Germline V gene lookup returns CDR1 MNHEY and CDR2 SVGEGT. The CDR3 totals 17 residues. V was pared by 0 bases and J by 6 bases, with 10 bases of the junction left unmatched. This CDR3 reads CASSYSLPSGDAGELFF. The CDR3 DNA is TGTGCCAGCAGTTACTCCCTCCCTAGCGGCGACGCCGGGGAGCTGTTTTTT.

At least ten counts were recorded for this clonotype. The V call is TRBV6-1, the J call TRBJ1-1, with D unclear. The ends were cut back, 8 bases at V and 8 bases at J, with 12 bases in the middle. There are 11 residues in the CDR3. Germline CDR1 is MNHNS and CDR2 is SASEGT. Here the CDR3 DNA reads TGTGCCAGCGTGCTGATCAGGGAAGCTTTCTTT. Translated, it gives CASVLIREAFF.

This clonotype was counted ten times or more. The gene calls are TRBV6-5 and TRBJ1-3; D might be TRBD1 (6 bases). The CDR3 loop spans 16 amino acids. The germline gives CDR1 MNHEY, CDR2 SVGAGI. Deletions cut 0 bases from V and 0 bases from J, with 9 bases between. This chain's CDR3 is CASSYSDSSSGNTIYF. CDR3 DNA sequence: TGTGCCAGCAGTTACTCGGACAGCAGCTCTGGAAACACCATATATTTT.

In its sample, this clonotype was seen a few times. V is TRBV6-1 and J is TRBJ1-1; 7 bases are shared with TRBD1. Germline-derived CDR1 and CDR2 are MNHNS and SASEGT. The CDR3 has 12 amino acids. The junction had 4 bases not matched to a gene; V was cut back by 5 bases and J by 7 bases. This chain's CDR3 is CASSKGTDEAFF. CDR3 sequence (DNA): TGTGCCAGCAGTAAAGGGACAGATGAAGCTTTCTTT.

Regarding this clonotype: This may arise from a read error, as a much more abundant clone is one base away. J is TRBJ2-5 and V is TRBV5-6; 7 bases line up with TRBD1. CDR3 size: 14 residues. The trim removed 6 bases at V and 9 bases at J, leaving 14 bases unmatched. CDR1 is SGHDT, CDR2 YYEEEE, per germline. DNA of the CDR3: TGTGCCAGCATCTCAGGGACAGCCAAGAGGGCCCAGTACTTC. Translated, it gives CASISGTAKRAQYF.

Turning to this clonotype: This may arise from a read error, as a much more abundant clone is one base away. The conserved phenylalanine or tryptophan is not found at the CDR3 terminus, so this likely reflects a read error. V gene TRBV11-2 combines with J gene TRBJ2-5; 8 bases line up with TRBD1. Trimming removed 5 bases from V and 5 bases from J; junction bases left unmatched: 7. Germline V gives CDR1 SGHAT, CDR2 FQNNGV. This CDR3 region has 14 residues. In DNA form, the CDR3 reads TGTGCCAGCAGCCGAGACAGGGGAGGCGAGACCCAGTACCTC. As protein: CASSRDRGGETQYL.

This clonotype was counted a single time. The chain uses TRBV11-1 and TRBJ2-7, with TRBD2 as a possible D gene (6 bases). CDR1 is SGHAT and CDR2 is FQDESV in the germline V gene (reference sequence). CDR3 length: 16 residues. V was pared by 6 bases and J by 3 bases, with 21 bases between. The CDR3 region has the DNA TGTGCCAGCAGTTCGGCAATCTCTAGCGCGGACTACGAGCAGTACTTC. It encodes CASSSAISSADYEQYF.

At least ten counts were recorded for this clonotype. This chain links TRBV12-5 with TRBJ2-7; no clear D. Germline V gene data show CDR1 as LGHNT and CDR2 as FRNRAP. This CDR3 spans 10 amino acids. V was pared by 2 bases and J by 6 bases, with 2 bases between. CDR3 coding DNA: TGTGCTAGTGGTTTGAGCGAGCAGTACTTC. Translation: CASGLSEQYF.

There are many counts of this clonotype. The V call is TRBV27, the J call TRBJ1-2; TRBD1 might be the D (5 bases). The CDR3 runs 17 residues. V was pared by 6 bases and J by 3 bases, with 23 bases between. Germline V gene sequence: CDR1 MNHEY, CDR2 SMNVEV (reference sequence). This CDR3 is CASSLKDPGLWDYGYTF. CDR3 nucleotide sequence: TGTGCCAGCAGCTTAAAAGACCCAGGGCTTTGGGACTATGGCTACACCTTC.

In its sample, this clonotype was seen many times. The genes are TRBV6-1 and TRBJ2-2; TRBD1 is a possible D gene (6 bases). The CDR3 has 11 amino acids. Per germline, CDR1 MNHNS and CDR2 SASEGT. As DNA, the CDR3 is TGTCAGGGGATTAACACCGGGGAGCTGTTTTTT. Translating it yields CQGINTGELFF.

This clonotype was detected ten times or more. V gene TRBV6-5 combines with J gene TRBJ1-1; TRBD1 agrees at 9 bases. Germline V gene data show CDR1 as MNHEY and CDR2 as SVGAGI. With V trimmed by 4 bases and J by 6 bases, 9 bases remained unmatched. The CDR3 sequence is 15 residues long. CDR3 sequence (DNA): TGTGCCAGCAGTTTCAGGGACAGGGACCGGCCTGAAGCTTTCTTT. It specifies CASSFRDRDRPEAFF.

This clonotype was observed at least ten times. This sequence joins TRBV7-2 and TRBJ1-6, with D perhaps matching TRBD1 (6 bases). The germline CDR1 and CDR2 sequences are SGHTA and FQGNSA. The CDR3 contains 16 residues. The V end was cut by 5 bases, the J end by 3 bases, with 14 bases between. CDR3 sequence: CASSARTERYNSPLHF. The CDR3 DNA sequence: TGTGCCAGCAGCGCCCGGACAGAACGCTATAATTCACCCCTCCACTTT. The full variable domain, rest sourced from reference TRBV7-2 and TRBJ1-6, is GAGVSQSPSNKVTEKGKDVELRCDPISGHTALYWYRQSLGQGLEFLIYFQGNSAPDKSGLPSDRFSAERTGGSVSTLTIQRTQQEDSAVYLCASSARTERYNSPLHFGNGTRLTVT.

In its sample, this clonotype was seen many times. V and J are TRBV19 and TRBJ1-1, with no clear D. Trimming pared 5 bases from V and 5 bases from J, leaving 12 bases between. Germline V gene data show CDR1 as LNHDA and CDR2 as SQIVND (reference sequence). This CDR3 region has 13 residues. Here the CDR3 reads CASSSRVGTEAFF. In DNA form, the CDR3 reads TGTGCCAGTAGTTCCCGGGTTGGGACTGAAGCTTTCTTT.

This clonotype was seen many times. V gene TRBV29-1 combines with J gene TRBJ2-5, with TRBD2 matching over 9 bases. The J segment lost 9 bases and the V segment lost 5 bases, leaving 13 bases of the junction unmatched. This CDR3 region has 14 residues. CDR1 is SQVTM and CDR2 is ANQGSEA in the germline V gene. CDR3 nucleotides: TGCAGCGTTAGCAGCGGGAGGAGCGAGAGGGCCCAGTACTTC. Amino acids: CSVSSGRSERAQYF.

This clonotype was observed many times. The CDR3 protein is CASSRQGDGYTF. The DNA of the CDR3 is TGTGCCAGCTCGCGGCAGGGAGATGGCTACACCTTC. V is TRBV28 and J is TRBJ1-2, with a tentative D call TRBD1 (5 bases). Looked up from germline, CDR1 is MDHEN and CDR2 is SYDVKM. Trimming took 8 bases from V and 6 from J, leaving 13 bases between them. The CDR3 runs to 12 residues.

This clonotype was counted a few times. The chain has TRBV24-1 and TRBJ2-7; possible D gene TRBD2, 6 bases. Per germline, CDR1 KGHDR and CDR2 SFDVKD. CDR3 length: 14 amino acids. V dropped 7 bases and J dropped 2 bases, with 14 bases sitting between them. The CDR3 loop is CATRPSARTYEQYF. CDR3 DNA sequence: TGTGCCACCAGACCTAGCGCCAGGACCTACGAGCAGTACTTC.

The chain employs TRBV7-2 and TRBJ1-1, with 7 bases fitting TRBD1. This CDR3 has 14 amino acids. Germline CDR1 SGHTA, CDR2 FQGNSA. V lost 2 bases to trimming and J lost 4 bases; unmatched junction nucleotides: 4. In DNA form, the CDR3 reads TGTGCCAGCAGCTTATATACAGGGGTCACTGAAGCTTTCTTT. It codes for CASSLYTGVTEAFF. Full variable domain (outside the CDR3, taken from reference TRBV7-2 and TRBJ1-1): GAGVSQSPSNKVTEKGKDVELRCDPISGHTALYWYRQSLGQGLEFLIYFQGNSAPDKSGLPSDRFSAERTGGSVSTLTIQRTQQEDSAVYLCASSLYTGVTEAFFGQGTRLTVV.

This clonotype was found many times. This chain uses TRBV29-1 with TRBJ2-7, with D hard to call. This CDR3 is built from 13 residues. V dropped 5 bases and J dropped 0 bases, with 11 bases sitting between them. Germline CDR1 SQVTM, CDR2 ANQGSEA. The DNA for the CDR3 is TGCAGCGTTATAGGGTACAACTCCTACGAGCAGTACTTC. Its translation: CSVIGYNSYEQYF.

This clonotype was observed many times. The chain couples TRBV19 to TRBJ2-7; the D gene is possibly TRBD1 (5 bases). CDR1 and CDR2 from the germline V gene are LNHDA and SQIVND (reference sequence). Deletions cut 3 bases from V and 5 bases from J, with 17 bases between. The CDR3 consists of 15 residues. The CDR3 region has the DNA TGTGCCAGTAGTATGTTCTCGGGCAGGGCCGACGAGCAGTACTTC. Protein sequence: CASSMFSGRADEQYF.

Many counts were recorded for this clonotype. The CDR3 region is CASSTVRVSSYEQYF. CDR3 nucleotides: TGTGCCAGCAGTACAGTAAGGGTTTCCTCCTACGAGCAGTACTTC. The rearrangement uses TRBV6-1 and TRBJ2-7; the D is unclear. Germline CDR1 reads MNHNS; CDR2 reads SASEGT. The CDR3 has 15 amino acids. Trimming stripped 5 bases from V and 0 bases from J, with 14 bases between.